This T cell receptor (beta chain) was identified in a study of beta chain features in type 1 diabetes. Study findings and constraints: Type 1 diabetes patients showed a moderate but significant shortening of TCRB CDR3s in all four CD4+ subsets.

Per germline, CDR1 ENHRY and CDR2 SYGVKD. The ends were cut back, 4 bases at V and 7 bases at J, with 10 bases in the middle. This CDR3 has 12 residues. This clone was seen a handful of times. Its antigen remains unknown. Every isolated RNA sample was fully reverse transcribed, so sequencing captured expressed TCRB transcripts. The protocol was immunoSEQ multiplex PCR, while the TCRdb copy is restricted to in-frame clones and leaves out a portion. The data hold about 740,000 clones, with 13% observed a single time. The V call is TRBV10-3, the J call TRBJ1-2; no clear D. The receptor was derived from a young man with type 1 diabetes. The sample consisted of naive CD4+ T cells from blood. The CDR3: CAISVARGGYTF. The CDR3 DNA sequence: TGTGCCATCAGTGTGGCTCGAGGTGGCTACACCTTC.